This T cell receptor (beta chain) was sequenced for a study of spatial heterogeneity in lung cancer (dated by TCRdb to about 2019). Some background on the complete study: Beta-chain transcripts were consistently detected in greater numbers than alpha-chain transcripts, which likely reflects a higher abundance of beta-chain transcripts. In the raw uncorrected reads, each unique combination of TCR and UMI appeared more than ten times on average. In non-small cell lung cancer, the study made a quantitative comparison of TCR alpha and beta repertoires among multiple tumor regions, matched nontumor lung and blood. The study linked features of the TCR repertoire to counts of nonsynonymous mutations, which were determined by whole-exome sequencing of tumor tissue. Both alpha and beta chains were TCR-sequenced in samples taken at surgery, namely 220 tumor regions, around 64 matched nontumor lung samples and over 55 PBMC samples. The investigation overall reported the following: Additional single-cell paired TCR alpha and beta sequencing was considered necessary to confirm, at a functional level, the hypothesis that regional TCRs recognize regional mutations. Ubiquitous expanded tumor TCRs were found in blood more often at tumor resection than at routine follow-up.

From cysteine to phenylalanine, the CDR3 is 12 amino acids long. Of all the DNA, just the CDR3 is kept, 36 bases in frame from base 1. The germline V gene (reference sequence) provides CDR1 DFQATT and CDR2 SNEGSKA. V is clipped by 0 bases and J by 6 bases, and the sequence between their germline boundaries is 9 bases long. As to this clonotype: There is no known antigen for this receptor. No qualities accompany the bases; no much larger clone lies one base away.

Libraries were built with 5' RACE. The sample was run on a NextSeq 500. In the TCR library protocol, a unique molecular identifier was attached to each TCR cDNA molecule so that PCR and sequencing errors could be corrected. The paper's data handling went like this. TCR identification, UMI-based error correction and CDR3 extraction were all carried out with Decombinator tools. Expanded TCRs were defined as those above a frequency of 2 per 1,000, corresponding to the top 1% of the tumor frequency distribution. Renyi diversity was computed with the R vegan package after each repertoire had been subsampled 100 times to 5,000 TCRs. To build CDR3 similarity networks, amino acid triplet string-kernel similarity was used, and CDR3s were connected when their pairwise similarity was above 0.82. In-frame beta chains were kept once TCRdb had trimmed the public reads at Q25 with fastp and called clones with MiXCR. One record per CDR3 amino acid sequence lists the most common genes and DNA. The V and J calls here are based on TCRdb, not the publication. This sample comprises around 4,200 distinct CDR3 sequences, 15% to 20% of them detected only once. 72% of the sample is held by the ten biggest clonotypes.

The label giving this sample's time point can be read as: sample taken at primary tumor resection. Whole RNA extracted from tumor and nontumor lung tissue, or from cryopreserved PBMC samples, was used for TCR sequencing without cell sorting. Samples were obtained from approximately 70 patients with early-stage, untreated non-small cell lung cancer from the lung TRACERx cohort. A patient was chosen for TCR sequencing only when enough RNA was available from at least two tumor regions. The clonotype originates from a male donor with early-stage non-small cell lung cancer. The input for sequencing was PBMCs, taken at surgery. Recombination joined TRBV20-1 with TRBJ2-7; the D gene cannot be named for sure. The nucleotide sequence reads TGCAGTGCTAGAGATAATCCGGGCGAGCAGTACTTC. Translated, it reads CSARDNPGEQYF.